These 23 T cell receptor beta chains were all obtained from the same sample, sequenced in a study of identifying expanded T cells in peripheral blood. TCRdb's copy holds only in-frame clones and misses some; the assay was immunoSEQ multiplex PCR. The sample carries 90,000 or so clones, 88% recorded once. Specimen: blood. These receptors were collected from a person between 18 and 75 years old in good health.

The chain employs TRBV20-1 and TRBJ1-1; tentatively, D is TRBD1 (6 bases). Germline CDR1 DFQATT, CDR2 SNEGSKA (reference sequence). This CDR3 has 11 residues. DNA for the CDR3: TGCAACACAAACAGGGTTACTGAAGCTTTCTTT. Translating gives CNTNRVTEAFF.

This clone was seen only once. The chain recombines TRBV5-4 with TRBJ2-7; D is ambiguous. The CDR3 is 12 amino acids. CDR1 SGHNT and CDR2 YYREEE come from the germline V gene (reference sequence). V was clipped by 2 bases and J by 0 bases, with 3 bases between them. The DNA for the CDR3 is TGTGCCAGCAGCTTAAGCTCCTACGAGCAGTACTTC. This translates into CASSLSSYEQYF.

This chain joins TRBV7-2 and TRBJ2-5, with D unresolved. Germline-derived CDR1 and CDR2 are SGHTA and FQGNSA. This CDR3 is built from 16 residues. With 2 bases removed from V and 0 bases from J, the gap between germline ends came to 13 bases. The CDR3 reads CASSLKVVLYQETQYF. The DNA for the CDR3 is TGTGCCAGCAGCTTAAAAGTAGTTTTGTACCAAGAGACCCAGTACTTC.

The chain recombines TRBV19 with TRBJ1-2; the match to TRBD1 covers 7 bases. The V gene end was trimmed by 4 bases and the J gene end by 2 bases; junction bases not matched to a gene: 4. This CDR3 has 14 residues. In germline, CDR1 is LNHDA, CDR2 SQIVND (reference sequence). CDR3 nucleotides: TGTGCCAGTAGTAAACAGGGGCAAAACTATGGCTACACCTTC. Protein: CASSKQGQNYGYTF.

The V call is TRBV5-8, the J call TRBJ1-6, with TRBD1 matching over 9 bases. Germline loops: CDR1 SGHTS, CDR2 YDEGEE. The CDR3 loop spans 17 amino acids. The J segment lost 5 bases and the V segment lost 2 bases, leaving 8 bases of the junction unmatched. CDR3 sequence reads: CASSFMRQGDDNSPLHF. CDR3 nucleotides: TGTGCCAGCAGCTTCATGCGACAGGGGGACGATAATTCACCCCTCCACTTT.

J is TRBJ2-7 and V is TRBV7-6, with a tentative D call TRBD2 (6 bases). V shed 3 bases and J shed 4 bases, with 19 bases lying between them. The CDR3 has 16 amino acids. Germline V CDR1 and CDR2: SGHVS, FNYEAQ. The CDR3 sequence: CASSLRDPKGPYEQYF. CDR3 bases: TGTGCCAGCAGCTTGCGGGACCCGAAGGGGCCTTACGAGCAGTACTTC.

The rearrangement uses TRBV27 and TRBJ2-1; 8 bases agree with TRBD2. CDR1 and CDR2 from the germline V gene are MNHEY and SMNVEV (reference sequence). This CDR3 comprises 14 residues. With V trimmed by 7 bases and J by 6 bases, 8 bases remained unmatched. CDR3 DNA: TGTGCCAGCACCGAGGGACTAGGTCTCAATGAGCAGTTCTTC. Translated: CASTEGLGLNEQFF.

V usage is TRBV29-1 and J usage is TRBJ2-5, with 13 bases aligning to TRBD2. Germline CDR1 is SQVTM and CDR2 is ANQGSEA. V shed 4 bases, J shed 5 bases, and the junction held 7 bases outside the gene matches. The CDR3 runs to 15 residues. CDR3 region: CSVALGTSGAETQYF. In DNA, the CDR3 is TGCAGCGTTGCCCTCGGGACTAGCGGGGCCGAGACCCAGTACTTC.

The genes are TRBV29-1 and TRBJ1-1; D may be TRBD1 (6 bases). The V gene's germline CDR1 is SQVTM and CDR2 ANQGSEA. This CDR3 has 13 residues. V lost 7 bases and J 6 bases, leaving 18 bases between the germline ends. CDR3 protein: CSGEGGMRSEAFF. The CDR3 region has the DNA TGCAGCGGGGAGGGGGGTATGAGGTCTGAAGCTTTCTTT.

The J gene is TRBJ2-7, the V gene TRBV4-2; D not resolved. The CDR3 loop spans 14 amino acids. Trimming left V 0 bases short and J 6 bases short, with 12 bases between. The germline V gene has CDR1 LGHNA and CDR2 YNFKEQ. The CDR3 bases are TGTGCCAGCAGCCAAGACAATTCGAAGGGCGAGCAGTACTTC. Translating gives CASSQDNSKGEQYF.

CDR3: CATQPGEETQYF. CDR3 DNA sequence: TGTGCCACCCAGCCGGGGGAAGAGACCCAGTACTTC. V usage is TRBV25-1 and J usage is TRBJ2-5; D possibly corresponds to TRBD2 (6 bases). V was shortened by 10 bases and J by 3 bases, with 12 bases between the two germline ends. The CDR3 runs to 12 residues. The germline V gene encodes CDR1 MGHDK and CDR2 SYGVNS.

The chain employs TRBV30 and TRBJ1-2; maybe TRBD1 (6 bases). Germline CDR1 GTSNPN, CDR2 SVGIG (reference sequence). The CDR3 totals 14 residues. V shed 4 bases and J shed 8 bases, with 20 bases lying between them. CDR3 coding DNA: TGTGCCTGGACGAGGACAGCGAGGGAGCGGGGCTACACCTTC. It yields the protein CAWTRTARERGYTF.

This chain joins TRBV27 and TRBJ1-1; D possibly corresponds to TRBD1 (6 bases). The CDR3 totals 16 residues. Germline CDR1 MNHEY, CDR2 SMNVEV (reference sequence). The V gene lost 3 bases and the J gene lost 2 bases, with 16 bases spanning the gap. The CDR3 sequence: CASSLGSGGANTEAFF. The CDR3 DNA reads TGTGCCAGCAGTTTGGGCTCTGGGGGGGCAAACACTGAAGCTTTCTTT.

The sample holds one count of this clone. The rearrangement links TRBV4-2 to TRBJ2-2; D not certain. The CDR3 has 16 amino acids. V was pared by 1 base and J by 1 base, with 10 bases between. Germline CDR1 and CDR2: LGHNA and YNFKEQ. The CDR3 DNA follows: TGTGCCAGCAGCCAAGTCTGGGGAAAGAACACCGGGGAGCTGTTTTTT. As protein: CASSQVWGKNTGELFF.

This clone was counted a single time. The chain has TRBV16 and TRBJ2-7; a possible D gene is TRBD1 (5 bases). The CDR3 consists of 13 residues. Germline V gene lookup returns CDR1 KGHSY and CDR2 FQNENV. V was trimmed by 4 bases and J by 9 bases, leaving 16 bases between them. The CDR3 nucleotides read TGTGCCAGCAGCCCAAATCCCTCAGGGATGCAGTACTTC. Translated: CASSPNPSGMQYF.

The chain is built from TRBV7-9 and TRBJ1-6; no reliable D call. From germline, CDR1 is SEHNR and CDR2 FQNEAQ (reference sequence). The CDR3 extends over 15 amino acids. The V end was cut by 5 bases, the J end by 10 bases, with 18 bases between. This CDR3 is CASSPPQALGSPLHF. The CDR3 DNA reads TGTGCCAGCAGCCCACCGCAGGCGCTAGGGTCACCCCTCCACTTT.

The rearrangement uses TRBV11-1 and TRBJ2-5; 15 nucleotides line up with TRBD2. This CDR3 contains 19 residues. The J segment lost 2 bases and the V segment lost 6 bases, leaving 13 bases of the junction unmatched. CDR1 SGHAT and CDR2 FQDESV come from the germline V gene (reference sequence). The CDR3 here is CASSSRRPGLAGGQETQYF. The CDR3, as DNA: TGTGCCAGCAGTTCCCGAAGACCGGGACTAGCGGGGGGTCAAGAGACCCAGTACTTC.

This chain links TRBV2 with TRBJ1-6; the D gene is possibly TRBD1 (5 bases). This CDR3 comprises 16 residues. Trimming left V 6 bases short and J 7 bases short, with 19 bases between. The germline CDR1 and CDR2 sequences are SNHLY and FYNNEI. The CDR3 reads CASSGSWGVVNSPLHF. For the CDR3, the DNA is TGTGCCAGCAGCGGGTCTTGGGGGGTCGTAAATTCACCCCTCCACTTT.

The V and J genes are TRBV19 and TRBJ2-7; D gene ambiguous. This CDR3 has 13 amino acids. The ends were cut back, 2 bases at V and 3 bases at J, with 8 bases in the middle. CDR1 is LNHDA, CDR2 SQIVND, per germline (reference sequence). CDR3 DNA sequence: TGTGCCAGTAGTATAACAACAGTCTACGAGCAGTACTTC. Protein sequence: CASSITTVYEQYF.

This sequence joins TRBV5-1 and TRBJ2-3, with TRBD1 matching 7 bases. Germline lookup yields CDR1 SGHRS and CDR2 YFSETQ. The J segment lost 0 bases and the V segment lost 7 bases, leaving 5 bases of the junction unmatched. The CDR3 totals 14 residues. The CDR3 sequence: CASGPGQSTDTQYF. The CDR3 bases are TGCGCCAGCGGCCCGGGACAGAGCACAGATACGCAGTATTTT.

The chain recombines TRBV11-3 with TRBJ2-1, with 7 bases aligning to TRBD1. Trimming at V came to 5 bases and at J to 4 bases, leaving 2 bases not matched to a gene. Looked up from germline, CDR1 is SGHNT and CDR2 is YENEEA. This CDR3 is built from 13 residues. CDR3 nucleotide sequence: TGTGCCAGCAGCAGGGGGCCTTACAATGAGCAGTTCTTC. Protein sequence: CASSRGPYNEQFF.

This chain links TRBV7-8 with TRBJ1-1, with D tentatively TRBD1 (6 bases). CDR3 size: 15 residues. Germline V gene lookup returns CDR1 SGHVS and CDR2 FQNEAQ. V was cut by 3 bases and J by 0 bases, with 11 bases left in between. The CDR3 sequence is CASSFGGAMNTEAFF. CDR3 sequence (DNA): TGTGCCAGCAGCTTCGGGGGGGCTATGAACACTGAAGCTTTCTTT.

The V and J genes are TRBV19 and TRBJ1-2; D not resolved. Deletions cut 2 bases from V and 4 bases from J, with 14 bases between. In germline, CDR1 is LNHDA, CDR2 SQIVND (reference sequence). The CDR3 runs 15 residues. DNA of the CDR3: TGTGCCAGTAGTATAAGTTTCCGGGGAATCTATGGCTACACCTTC. Residues: CASSISFRGIYGYTF.